This T cell receptor beta chain was sequenced during a study of shared clonotypes between healthy human individuals. Overall study findings and caveats: A handful of donors had around 5% of their naive CD4 clonotypes in common.

Worth noting for this clone: Its specificity is not known.

Here immunoSEQ multiplex PCR was the method, and the copy in TCRdb shows in-frame clones only, minus some. The table lists around 2,100,000 clones, over 85% of them singletons. This CDR3 is built from 16 residues. V shed 2 bases and J 4 bases; nucleotides not matched to a gene: 6. In germline, CDR1 is MNHEY, CDR2 SMNVEV (reference sequence). As defined, naive CD8 cells were CD45RO-negative and positively selected for CCR7, with terminally differentiated effector memory CD45RA+ cells excluded. The sequence was collected from a man between 18 and 35 years old in good health. The chain couples TRBV27 to TRBJ2-3, with 10 bases that match TRBD2. Material: naive CD8+ T cells sorted from blood. The CDR3 coding sequence is TGTGCCAGCAGTTTAGTAGGACTAGCGGCTCCAGATACGCAGTATTTT. It translates to CASSLVGLAAPDTQYF.